Below are 13 T cell receptor beta chains sequenced from a single sample in a study of ipilimumab plus nivolumab after autologous stem cell transplantation. Libraries were prepared by immunoSEQ multiplex PCR; TCRdb keeps only in-frame clonotypes and omits some of them. The sample lists fewer than 15,000 clones, about four fifths occurring once. Sequenced material: PBMCs, taken in a trial of ipilimumab plus nivolumab as post-transplant consolidation. These receptors all come from a male donor with primary mediastinal lymphoma.

The chain uses TRBV6-5 and TRBJ2-1, with D unclear. The germline V gene has CDR1 MNHEY and CDR2 SVGAGI. The CDR3 has 15 residues. The V end was cut by 2 bases, the J end by 0 bases, with 8 bases between. The CDR3 sequence: CASSYPANSYNEQFF. The CDR3 coding sequence is TGTGCCAGCAGTTACCCGGCCAACTCCTACAATGAGCAGTTCTTC.

The V call is TRBV7-8, the J call TRBJ2-4; D possibly uses TRBD1 or TRBD2 (5 bases each). In germline, CDR1 is SGHVS, CDR2 FQNEAQ. V lost 3 bases and J 0 bases, leaving 15 bases between the germline ends. The CDR3 covers 17 residues. The chain's CDR3 is CASSLTGPQLAKNIQYF. As DNA, the CDR3 is TGTGCCAGCAGCTTGACGGGGCCGCAGTTAGCCAAAAACATTCAGTACTTC.

This chain connects TRBV7-2 to TRBJ2-5, with D hard to call. CDR3 length equals 14 residues. Germline CDR1 is SGHTA and CDR2 is FQGNSA. V lost 2 bases and J 7 bases, leaving 14 bases between the germline ends. The CDR3 DNA reads as TGTGCCAGCAGCTTATCCTCGCCATGGGGGACCCAGTACTTC. Protein: CASSLSSPWGTQYF. Combining the CDR3 with reference TRBV7-2 and TRBJ2-5 gives the whole variable domain GAGVSQSPSNKVTEKGKDVELRCDPISGHTALYWYRQSLGQGLEFLIYFQGNSAPDKSGLPSDRFSAERTGGSVSTLTIQRTQQEDSAVYLCASSLSSPWGTQYFGPGTRLLVL.

This clone came up a few times. V and J are TRBV4-2 and TRBJ2-7, with TRBD1 matching over 10 bases. The CDR3 length is 15 residues. V shed 4 bases, J shed 4 bases, and the junction held 7 bases outside the gene matches. Germline V lookup: CDR1 LGHNA, CDR2 YNFKEQ. CDR3 amino acids: CASSLPGQGSYEQYF. CDR3 nucleotides: TGTGCCAGCAGCCTGCCGGGACAGGGGTCTTACGAGCAGTACTTC.

The chain employs TRBV11-2 and TRBJ2-5; no reliable D call. CDR1 and CDR2 (germline): SGHAT, FQNNGV. The CDR3 sequence is 11 residues long. Trimming removed 2 bases from V and 2 bases from J, with 0 bases in between. The CDR3 region is CASSLQETQYF. CDR3 nucleotide sequence: TGTGCCAGCAGCTTACAAGAGACCCAGTACTTC.

The rearrangement uses TRBV9 and TRBJ1-4, with D unclear. Germline CDR1 reads SGDLS; CDR2 reads YYNGEE. The ends were cut back, 0 bases at V and 6 bases at J, with 12 bases in the middle. CDR3 length: 15 amino acids. CDR3 residues: CASSVGGSVDEKLFF. The CDR3 DNA reads TGTGCCAGCAGCGTAGGAGGGTCGGTTGATGAAAAACTGTTTTTT.

The chain joins TRBV5-4 to TRBJ1-2, with a tentative D call TRBD1 (5 bases). The CDR3 has 14 residues. CDR1 and CDR2 (germline): SGHNT, YYREEE (reference sequence). V was cut by 3 bases and J by 4 bases, with 13 bases left in between. In DNA form, the CDR3 reads TGTGCCAGCAGCTCCCGGGACCGTCTCTATGGCTACACCTTC. This sequence encodes CASSSRDRLYGYTF.

The rearrangement joins TRBV27 to TRBJ2-3; 9 bases line up with TRBD2. Losses at the gene ends were 3 bases for V and 3 bases for J; bases not matched to a gene: 4. The CDR3 has 15 residues. Germline V gene sequence: CDR1 MNHEY, CDR2 SMNVEV (reference sequence). Written as DNA, the CDR3 is TGTGCCAGCAGTTTCATAGCGGGAGAGACAGATACGCAGTATTTT. Its protein is CASSFIAGETDTQYF.

This clone was counted once. The rearrangement links TRBV9 to TRBJ2-1; 10 nucleotides match TRBD2. The length of the CDR3 is 12 residues. CDR1 SGDLS and CDR2 YYNGEE come from the germline V gene. The J segment lost 8 bases and the V segment lost 6 bases, leaving 2 bases of the junction unmatched. The CDR3 DNA reads TGTGCCAGCAAGCGGGAGGGCGATGAGCAGTTCTTC. Residues: CASKREGDEQFF.

This sequence joins TRBV4-1 and TRBJ2-5; D gene uncertain. The germline V gene encodes CDR1 MGHRA and CDR2 YSYEKL. Trimming stripped 2 bases from V and 4 bases from J, with 8 bases between. The CDR3 runs to 13 residues. In nucleotides, the CDR3 is TGCGCCAGCAGCCAATGGCAAGGAGAGACCCAGTACTTC. Its protein is CASSQWQGETQYF.

The chain employs TRBV5-1 and TRBJ2-5; 8 bases are shared with TRBD1. V lost 5 bases to trimming and J lost 1 base; unmatched junction nucleotides: 7. CDR1 SGHRS and CDR2 YFSETQ come from the germline V gene. The CDR3 length is 15 residues. CDR3 protein: CASRRAGGSQETQYF. Written as DNA, the CDR3 is TGCGCCAGCAGGCGTGCAGGGGGCTCCCAAGAGACCCAGTACTTC.

V is TRBV20-1 and J is TRBJ1-1, with unresolved D. This CDR3 contains 10 residues. Germline CDR1 reads DFQATT; CDR2 reads SNEGSKA (reference sequence). V was shortened by 5 bases and J by 9 bases, with 10 bases between the two germline ends. In nucleotides, the CDR3 is TGCAGTGCTCAGATGGGCAAAGCTTTCTTT. This codes for CSAQMGKAFF.

The gene calls are TRBV7-4 and TRBJ2-5; D remains unclear. Trimming took off 4 bases at V and 3 bases at J, with 9 bases between the two ends. Germline V gene data show CDR1 as SGHVT and CDR2 as SQSDAQ. This CDR3 contains 13 residues. The chain's CDR3 is CASSSPQEETQYF. The CDR3 DNA reads as TGTGCCAGCAGCTCCCCCCAGGAAGAGACCCAGTACTTC.